This entry describes one T cell receptor beta chain. Its antigen is unknown. Other DNA sequences in this specimen translate into the identical CDR3. This sample is part of a study of OX40 agonist ivuxolimab in advanced cancers. Study context: Cohort: 82.7% men, mean age approximately 64, aged roughly 23 to 79. Study results and limitations: Certain nonresponding patients likewise had low normalized T-cell clonal expansion.

Sequenced by immunoSEQ multiplex PCR; TCRdb stores in-frame clones only, minus some. The table has some 100,000 clones, more than 85% seen once. The sequencing used CD4+ or CD8+ T cells sorted from blood, collected in a trial of the OX40 agonist ivuxolimab. This TCR derives from an adult with an advanced solid tumor such as melanoma, head and neck, liver or kidney cancer.

This CDR3 is CASSVGGEQFF. DNA of the CDR3: TGTGCCAGCAGCGTAGGGGGTGAGCAGTTCTTC. V and J are TRBV9 and TRBJ2-1; no clear D. Trimming took off 0 bases at V and 9 bases at J, with 4 bases between the two ends. The germline CDR1 and CDR2 sequences are SGDLS and YYNGEE. This CDR3 is built from 11 residues.